Listed below are T cell receptor beta chains from one sample, sequenced in a study of blood T cell repertoires in COVID-19. The table came from immunoSEQ multiplex PCR; TCRdb's copy has only in-frame clones and leaves some out. Found here are around 340,000 clones, roughly 86% of them singletons; the top ten hold 1%. The specimen was PBMCs or T cells enriched from blood (not recorded which). Receptor source: a woman between 25 and 40 years old who had been exposed to COVID-19. Both conserved end residues are part of each CDR3. D genes are given only for firm matches. Some rows have no size entry. The others give once, few or many, or a class for an expanded clone.

length: 13
size: .
V: TRBV5-8
J: TRBJ1-1
D: .
DNA: TGTGCCAGCAGGCTTGGGGGGAACCCTGAAGCTTTCTTT
CDR3: CASRLGGNPEAFF

length: 15
size: once
V: TRBV27
J: TRBJ2-7
D: TRBD2
DNA: TGTGCCAGCAGTTCTCTACTAGCGGGAGTCTACGAGCAGTACTTC
CDR3: CASSSLLAGVYEQYF

length: 13
size: .
V: TRBV28
J: TRBJ1-3
D: .
DNA: TGTGCCAGTATAGCGTCGGCTGGAAACACCATATATTTT
CDR3: CASIASAGNTIYF

length: 16
size: .
V: TRBV19
J: TRBJ2-2
D: TRBD1
DNA: TGTGCCAGTAGTATCCTACAGGGGGCATTGACCGGGGAGCTGTTTTTT
CDR3: CASSILQGALTGELFF

length: 15
size: .
V: TRBV19
J: TRBJ1-2
D: TRBD1
DNA: TGTGCCAGTTGGGACAGGGGAGTTGGTAACTATGGCTACACCTTC
CDR3: CASWDRGVGNYGYTF

length: 17
size: .
V: TRBV5-4
J: TRBJ2-7
D: TRBD2
DNA: TGTGCCAGCAGCCCCGGGGCTGGGGCTAGCGGACCCTACGAGCAGTACTTC
CDR3: CASSPGAGASGPYEQYF

length: 14
size: once
V: TRBV2
J: TRBJ2-1
D: .
DNA: TGTGCCAGCATCAACGAAAAAACAGGGAATGAGCAGTTCTTC
CDR3: CASINEKTGNEQFF

length: 15
size: .
V: TRBV7-2
J: TRBJ2-1
D: TRBD2
DNA: TGTGCCAGCAGCTCAACGACTAGCTCCCAGGCAGGGCAGTTCTTC
CDR3: CASSSTTSSQAGQFF

length: 16
size: .
V: TRBV5-1
J: TRBJ1-3
D: TRBD1
DNA: TGCGCCAGCAGCTTATTTCAGGGGGCCTCTGGAAACACCATATATTTT
CDR3: CASSLFQGASGNTIYF

length: 14
size: .
V: TRBV11-3
J: TRBJ1-1
D: .
DNA: TGTGCCAGCAGCTTAGAGGGCAACGGCGCTGAAGCTTTCTTT
CDR3: CASSLEGNGAEAFF

length: 13
size: .
V: TRBV6-4
J: TRBJ1-2
D: .
DNA: TGTGCCAGCAGTGACTCCAAAGGGGATGGCTACACCTTC
CDR3: CASSDSKGDGYTF

length: 13
size: .
V: TRBV7-9
J: TRBJ1-5
D: .
DNA: TGTGCCAGCAGCTTTGACAGAAATCAGCCCCAGCATTTT
CDR3: CASSFDRNQPQHF

length: 16
size: .
V: TRBV28
J: TRBJ2-2
D: .
DNA: TGTGCCAGCAGTTTACCGGGAGTAGCGCATGCCGGGGAGCTGTTTTTT
CDR3: CASSLPGVAHAGELFF

length: 11
size: .
V: TRBV11-2
J: TRBJ1-3
D: .
DNA: TGTGCCAGCGTCAAGGAGTACACCATATATTTT
CDR3: CASVKEYTIYF

length: 19
size: once
V: TRBV11-2
J: TRBJ2-3
D: TRBD2
DNA: TGTGCCAGCAGCCATAGGACTAGCGGGTACGACCTTTGGGCAGATACGCAGTATTTT
CDR3: CASSHRTSGYDLWADTQYF

length: 16
size: once
V: TRBV3-1/TRBV3-2
J: TRBJ2-4
D: TRBD2
DNA: TGTGCCAGCAGCCAAGCTAGCGGGTTAGCCAAAAACATTCAGTACTTC
CDR3: CASSQASGLAKNIQYF

length: 12
size: .
V: TRBV11-2
J: TRBJ2-7
D: .
DNA: TGTGCCAGCAGCCCCCTCTCCTACGAGCAGTACTTC
CDR3: CASSPLSYEQYF

length: 12
size: once
V: TRBV10-3
J: TRBJ2-3
D: .
DNA: TGTGCCATCAGTGACAACACAGATACGCAGTATTTT
CDR3: CAISDNTDTQYF

length: 13
size: .
V: TRBV10-1
J: TRBJ2-7
D: .
DNA: TGCGCCAGCAGTTTTCAGGGGACCTACGAGCAGTACTTC
CDR3: CASSFQGTYEQYF

length: 15
size: .
V: TRBV10-1
J: TRBJ2-3
D: .
DNA: TGCGCCAGCAGTGAGCCATCGAGGGGGACAGATACGCAGTATTTT
CDR3: CASSEPSRGTDTQYF

length: 16
size: .
V: TRBV4-2
J: TRBJ1-6
D: .
DNA: TGTGCCAGCAGCCAAGGCGCCCGGACAGACGTTTCACCCCTCCACTTT
CDR3: CASSQGARTDVSPLHF

length: 13
size: .
V: TRBV24-1
J: TRBJ2-7
D: .
DNA: TGTGCCACCAGTGATTCGTCCTTTAACGAGCAGTACTTC
CDR3: CATSDSSFNEQYF

length: 14
size: .
V: TRBV18
J: TRBJ2-7
D: .
DNA: TGTGCCAGCTCACCAATGGCGGGGACCTACGAGCAGTACTTC
CDR3: CASSPMAGTYEQYF

length: 16
size: .
V: TRBV4-1
J: TRBJ2-7
D: TRBD2
DNA: TGCGCCAGCAGCCAAGAAGGGTGGCGGGGGACCTCGGCGCAGTACTTC
CDR3: CASSQEGWRGTSAQYF

length: 14
size: .
V: TRBV27
J: TRBJ2-5
D: TRBD1
DNA: TGTGCCAGCAGTTCACCGGGACAGCAAGAGACCCAGTACTTC
CDR3: CASSSPGQQETQYF